Shown below are 30 T cell receptor beta chains from a single sample sequenced in a study of response to subunit inactivated influenza vaccine. From the RT-PCR reads, TCRdb called clonotypes with MiXCR, one entry per CDR3 protein. The sample lists about 700,000 distinct CDR3 sequences, about 15% occurring once. The sequencing here drew on PBMCs from blood, taken about 13 days after vaccination. These receptors all come from a man aged 50 to 60 who received an inactivated influenza vaccine.

The chain uses TRBV5-6 and TRBJ2-3; 9 nucleotides align to TRBD2. Germline V lookup: CDR1 SGHDT, CDR2 YYEEEE. V dropped 1 base and J dropped 4; count of bases not matched to a gene: 7. There are 16 residues in the CDR3. The CDR3 loop is CASSLSLLAGSDTQYF. The CDR3 nucleotides read TGTGCCAGCAGCTTGTCTCTTCTAGCGGGGTCAGATACGCAGTATTTT.

This clonotype occurred a few times. The CDR3 region has the DNA TGTGCCAGCAGTTACGGTTTCTGGTGGAGGTCCCCCTACGAGCAGTACTTC. This gives the protein CASSYGFWWRSPYEQYF. The chain combines TRBV6-2 or TRBV6-3 with TRBJ2-7; possibly TRBD2 for D (5 bases). Per the germline V gene, CDR1 is MNHEY and CDR2 is SVGEGT. CDR3 length: 17 amino acids. The V end was cut by 2 bases, the J end by 2 bases, with 19 bases between.

This clonotype was detected only a few times. This sequence joins TRBV19 and TRBJ2-1; 9 positions match TRBD2. V lost 5 bases to trimming and J lost 6 bases; unmatched junction nucleotides: 8. The CDR3 spans 15 residues. The germline V gene has CDR1 LNHDA and CDR2 SQIVND (reference sequence). CDR3 sequence: CASSPEAGGFNEQFF. CDR3 DNA sequence: TGTGCCAGTAGTCCTGAAGCGGGGGGATTCAATGAGCAGTTCTTC.

The V and J genes are TRBV29-1 and TRBJ1-6; no firm D call. The CDR3 is made up of 13 amino acids. CDR1 is SQVTM, CDR2 ANQGSEA, per germline. The V gene lost 4 bases and the J gene lost 9 bases, with 13 bases spanning the gap. The CDR3 DNA sequence: TGCAGCGTTGCGGTTACAGTGGGTTCACCCCTCCACTTT. It encodes CSVAVTVGSPLHF.

This chain joins TRBV3-1 and TRBJ1-1; D call uncertain. From germline, CDR1 is LGHDT and CDR2 YNNKEL (reference sequence). V shed 3 bases and J shed 5 bases, with 10 bases lying between them. The CDR3 contains 13 residues. The CDR3 here is CASSQATVTEAFF. DNA of the CDR3: TGTGCCAGCAGCCAGGCTACAGTAACTGAAGCTTTCTTT.

This clonotype was seen only a few times. The chain recombines TRBV6-2 or TRBV6-3 with TRBJ1-5; 8 bases line up with TRBD1. Germline V gene data show CDR1 as MNHEY and CDR2 as SVGEGT. The CDR3 covers 15 residues. Trimming took 2 bases from V and 2 from J; bases not matched to a gene: 2. Here the CDR3 DNA reads TGTGCCAGCAGTTACGTGACAGGGGGCAATCAGCCCCAGCATTTT. This translates into CASSYVTGGNQPQHF.

This clonotype was picked up a small number of times. This chain connects TRBV20-1 to TRBJ2-2; D remains ambiguous. Germline CDR1 reads DFQATT; CDR2 reads SNEGSKA (reference sequence). The V gene lost 5 bases and the J gene lost 0 bases, with 19 bases spanning the gap. The CDR3 consists of 17 residues. The CDR3 region is CSAYFTGTRSNTGELFF. CDR3 nucleotide sequence: TGCAGTGCTTATTTCACGGGTACCCGTTCGAACACCGGGGAGCTGTTTTTT.

J is TRBJ2-5 and V is TRBV7-3, with TRBD2 matching 8 bases. CDR3 length: 16 amino acids. J was trimmed by 4 bases and V by 0 bases; bases with no gene match: 7. Looked up from germline, CDR1 is SGHTA and CDR2 is FQGTGA. The CDR3 sequence: CASSLTPPGGAETQYF. The CDR3 region has the DNA TGTGCCAGCAGCTTAACTCCACCGGGGGGGGCAGAGACCCAGTACTTC.

The chain couples TRBV20-1 to TRBJ2-2, with 8 bases identical to TRBD2. V lost 4 bases, J lost 3 bases, and 7 bases stayed unmatched. The germline CDR1 and CDR2 sequences are DFQATT and SNEGSKA (reference sequence). The CDR3 runs to 15 residues. CDR3 in DNA: TGCAGTGCTACGTCGCGGGGGGCATACACCGGGGAGCTGTTTTTT. Residues: CSATSRGAYTGELFF.

The table lists this clonotype with many counts. This chain connects TRBV28 to TRBJ1-1, with D unresolved. V lost 6 bases and J lost 2, with 10 bases in between. The germline gives CDR1 MDHEN, CDR2 SYDVKM. The CDR3 totals 13 residues. CDR3 sequence: CASRRGYNTEAFF. CDR3 nucleotide sequence: TGTGCCAGCAGACGTGGGTATAACACTGAAGCTTTCTTT. The full variable domain, in which reference TRBV28 and TRBJ1-1 provide the parts outside the CDR3, is DVKVTQSSRYLVKRTGEKVFLECVQDMDHENMFWYRQDPGLGLRLIYFSYDVKMKEKGDIPEGYSVSREKKERFSLILESASTNQTSMYLCASRRGYNTEAFFGQGTRLTVV.

The CDR3 region is CASGQRAGVSGNTIYF. CDR3 in DNA: TGTGCCAGCGGCCAGAGAGCAGGGGTGTCTGGAAACACCATATATTTT. J is TRBJ1-3 and V is TRBV2, with a tentative D call TRBD1 (6 bases). V was shortened by 8 bases and J by 1 base, with 18 bases between the two germline ends. The CDR3 consists of 16 residues. The germline CDR1 and CDR2 sequences are SNHLY and FYNNEI. The full variable domain, its missing parts supplied by reference TRBV2 and TRBJ1-3, is EPEVTQTPSHQVTQMGQEVILRCVPISNHLYFYWYRQILGQKVEFLVSFYNNEISEKSEIFDDQFSVERPDGSNFTLKIRSTKLEDSAMYFCASGQRAGVSGNTIYFGEGSWLTVV.

Details on this clonotype: The junction shows a germline mismatch at one end, possibly a read error. The rearrangement links TRBV2 to TRBJ2-2; maybe TRBD1 (6 bases). This CDR3 contains 13 residues. Germline CDR1 SNHLY, CDR2 FYNNEI. The CDR3 nucleotides read TGTGCCAGCACTGAACAGGGTAACGGGGAGCTGTTTTTT. Translation gives CASTEQGNGELFF.

The chain has TRBV9 and TRBJ2-1; perhaps TRBD2 as D (6 bases). V was shortened by 4 bases and J by 8 bases, with 13 bases between the two germline ends. This CDR3 spans 13 amino acids. Germline-derived CDR1 and CDR2 are SGDLS and YYNGEE. This CDR3 is CASSRGTLYEQFF. Written as DNA, the CDR3 is TGTGCCAGCAGCCGAGGGACTCTCTATGAGCAGTTCTTC. Variable domain in full (rest from reference TRBV9 and TRBJ2-1): DSGVTQTPKHLITATGQRVTLRCSPRSGDLSVYWYQQSLDQGLQFLIQYYNGEERAKGNILERFSAQQFPDLHSELNLSSLELGDSALYFCASSRGTLYEQFFGPGTRLTVL.

CDR3: CATSRGSSGGKNTQYF. CDR3 nucleotide sequence: TGTGCCACCAGCAGAGGGTCTAGCGGGGGGAAAAATACGCAGTATTTT. The chain carries TRBV15 and TRBJ2-3; 11 bases agree with TRBD2. The length of the CDR3 is 16 residues. CDR1 and CDR2 from the germline V gene are LNHNV and YYDKDF (reference sequence). J was trimmed by 7 bases and V by 1 base; bases with no gene match: 7.

The CDR3 DNA sequence: TGCGCCAGCAGCCAAGAGGTGGCGGATACGCAGTATTTT. Encoded protein: CASSQEVADTQYF. The chain carries TRBV4-3 and TRBJ2-3; D remains unclear. This CDR3 spans 13 amino acids. The V and J ends lost 0 bases and 6 bases respectively, with 7 bases between them. From germline, CDR1 is LGHNA and CDR2 YSLEER.

The J gene is TRBJ1-2, the V gene TRBV20-1; 8 bases fit TRBD1. The CDR3 spans 16 residues. Germline CDR1 reads DFQATT; CDR2 reads SNEGSKA (reference sequence). Trimming at V came to 3 bases and at J to 2 bases, leaving 11 bases not matched to a gene. The CDR3 DNA is TGCAGTGCTAGTAAGGCAGGGGGCTTCGAGAACTATGGCTACACCTTC. Translated, it gives CSASKAGGFENYGYTF.

This clonotype was observed a handful of times. The chain has TRBV7-2 and TRBJ2-1; 11 bases align to TRBD2. Germline CDR1 and CDR2: SGHTA and FQGNSA. V shed 5 bases and J 7 bases; nucleotides not matched to a gene: 7. The CDR3 covers 15 residues. CDR3 amino acids: CASSTLAGATNEQFF. The CDR3 DNA reads as TGTGCCAGCAGCACACTAGCGGGAGCAACAAATGAGCAGTTCTTC.

This clonotype appeared a few times. V is TRBV29-1 and J is TRBJ2-5; 8 bases match TRBD1. CDR1 and CDR2 (germline): SQVTM, ANQGSEA. CDR3 size: 13 residues. V was clipped by 7 bases and J by 5 bases; unmatched bases: 9. The DNA of the CDR3 is TGCAGCGATGACAGGGGTTCCCACGAGACCCAGTACTTC. Its translation: CSDDRGSHETQYF.

At least ten counts were recorded for this clonotype. The V gene is TRBV5-1, the J gene TRBJ1-2; 10 positions agree with TRBD1. The CDR3 is 15 residues long. Losses at the gene ends were 0 bases for V and 6 bases for J; bases not matched to a gene: 5. Germline loops: CDR1 SGHRS, CDR2 YFSETQ. The CDR3 region has the DNA TGCGCCAGCAGCTTGGCAATGGGACAGGGGAATGGCTACACCTTC. Translating it yields CASSLAMGQGNGYTF.

The rearrangement joins TRBV12-3 or TRBV12-4 to TRBJ1-2, with D possibly TRBD1 on 6 matching bases. With 6 bases removed from V and 4 bases from J, the gap between germline ends came to 18 bases. The CDR3 is 15 amino acids. The DNA for the CDR3 is TGTGCCAGCAGAAAGGATGGGGGGGCGAGCTATGGCTACACCTTC. This codes for CASRKDGGASYGYTF.

The gene calls are TRBV5-1 and TRBJ2-5, with TRBD2 identical over 7 bases. This CDR3 contains 14 residues. The V and J ends lost 4 bases and 3 bases, in that order; junction bases with no gene match: 6. Germline V gives CDR1 SGHRS, CDR2 YFSETQ. The CDR3 DNA sequence: TGCGCCAGCAGCAGGGTAGCGGGTGAAGAGACCCAGTACTTC. Translating it yields CASSRVAGEETQYF. Filled out from reference TRBV5-1 and TRBJ2-5, the complete variable domain reads KAGVTQTPRYLIKTRGQQVTLSCSPISGHRSVSWYQQTPGQGLQFLFEYFSETQRNKGNFPGRFSGRQFSNSRSEMNVSTLELGDSALYLCASSRVAGEETQYFGPGTRLLVL.

In the case of this clonotype: A single base separates this from a much larger clone, so it may be a read error. The CDR3 carries no conserved terminal phenylalanine or tryptophan, so it likely arises from a read error. This chain uses TRBV7-9 with TRBJ2-7, with 11 bases identical to TRBD2. The length of the CDR3 is 17 residues. V trimming: 1 base; J trimming: 2 bases; junction bases outside the gene matches: 7. Germline V lookup: CDR1 SEHNR, CDR2 FQNEAQ (reference sequence). The DNA for the CDR3 is TGTGCCAGCAGCTTAGTATTGGGGACTAGCGGAACCTACGAGCAGTACCTC. Encoded protein: CASSLVLGTSGTYEQYL.

This chain links TRBV6-2 or TRBV6-3 with TRBJ2-7; unclear D gene. CDR1 and CDR2 (germline): MNHEY, SVGEGT. V shed 0 bases and J shed 1 base, with 7 bases lying between them. The CDR3 length is 14 residues. The CDR3 reads CASSYSPESYEQYF. Here the CDR3 DNA reads TGTGCCAGCAGTTACTCTCCTGAATCCTACGAGCAGTACTTC.

This clonotype was recorded at least ten times. This chain joins TRBV20-1 and TRBJ2-7; no clear D gene. CDR3 length: 15 amino acids. V gave up 0 bases and J gave up 1 base, with 13 bases separating them. CDR1 is DFQATT, CDR2 SNEGSKA, per germline (reference sequence). The CDR3 protein is CSARDPSDASYEQYF. CDR3 bases: TGCAGTGCTAGAGACCCCAGCGACGCGTCCTACGAGCAGTACTTC.

The J gene is TRBJ2-1, the V gene TRBV30; either TRBD1 or TRBD2 may supply D (6 bases each). CDR1 GTSNPN and CDR2 SVGIG come from the germline V gene (reference sequence). The CDR3 loop spans 14 amino acids. The ends were cut back, 2 bases at V and 8 bases at J, with 16 bases in the middle. The CDR3 DNA is TGTGCCTGGAGTACAAAGGGGGGAGTCTATGAGCAGTTCTTC. It yields the protein CAWSTKGGVYEQFF.

V usage is TRBV2 and J usage is TRBJ1-3; 8 bases agree with TRBD1. Per germline, CDR1 SNHLY and CDR2 FYNNEI. Trimming removed 6 bases from V and 4 bases from J; junction bases left unmatched: 5. CDR3 length: 14 residues. The CDR3 nucleotides are TGTGCCAGCAGCCCAGGGGGCCTGGGAAACACCATATATTTT. It is translated as CASSPGGLGNTIYF.

There are a few counts of this clonotype. The chain carries TRBV9 and TRBJ2-7, with 11 bases lining up with TRBD1. This CDR3 is built from 15 residues. V trimming: 4 bases; J trimming: 4 bases; junction bases outside the gene matches: 7. CDR1 and CDR2 (germline): SGDLS, YYNGEE. The CDR3 coding sequence is TGTGCCAGCAGCCCCCGGACAGGGGGCTTTTACGAGCAGTACTTC. Protein sequence: CASSPRTGGFYEQYF.

This clonotype was detected a few times. The chain employs TRBV5-1 and TRBJ2-7, with 7 bases that match TRBD1. Unmatched junction bases numbered 6, after V lost 2 bases and J lost 1 base. The germline CDR1 and CDR2 sequences are SGHRS and YFSETQ. The CDR3 runs to 15 residues. CDR3 DNA: TGCGCCAGCAGCTTATCGGGACAGACATCCTACGAGCAGTACTTC. Amino acids: CASSLSGQTSYEQYF.

This clonotype has more than one count but fewer than ten. This chain connects TRBV7-9 to TRBJ2-2; perhaps TRBD2 as D (6 bases). The CDR3 spans 14 residues. Germline CDR1 SEHNR, CDR2 FQNEAQ (reference sequence). V lost 3 bases and J 7 bases, leaving 12 bases between the germline ends. In DNA form, the CDR3 reads TGTGCCAGCAGCTTCTTTCGGGGAGGCGGGGAGCTGTTTTTT. It codes for CASSFFRGGGELFF. The full variable domain, with the rest looked up from reference TRBV7-9 and TRBJ2-2, is DTGVSQNPRHKITKRGQNVTFRCDPISEHNRLYWYRQTLGQGPEFLTYFQNEAQLEKSRLLSDRFSAERPKGSFSTLEIQRTEQGDSAMYLCASSFFRGGGELFFGEGSRLTVL.

In its sample, this clonotype was seen many times. The V and J genes are TRBV5-1 and TRBJ2-1; 7 nucleotides match TRBD2. Losses at the gene ends were 0 bases for V and 2 bases for J; bases not matched to a gene: 5. The germline V gene encodes CDR1 SGHRS and CDR2 YFSETQ. This CDR3 is built from 16 residues. The DNA of the CDR3 is TGCGCCAGCAGCTTGGTGGGGGGGAGTGCCTACAATGAGCAGTTCTTC. This encodes CASSLVGGSAYNEQFF.